Each of the 10 T cell receptor beta chains below was sequenced from the same sample in a study of cytomegalovirus exposure and HLA in healthy donors. Primers included in the PCR were 60 Vbeta and 13 Jbeta primers. Here immunoSEQ multiplex PCR was the method, and the copy in TCRdb shows in-frame clones only, minus some. The sample has about 160,000 clones, roughly 82% seen once. The sample comprised PBMCs. The origin of the receptors is a man aged 50-59 years in good health and CMV-seropositive.

The rearrangement joins TRBV30 to TRBJ2-2, with D perhaps matching TRBD2 (5 bases). Deletions cut 2 bases from V and 9 bases from J, with 25 bases between. The CDR3 sequence is 17 residues long. Germline V CDR1 and CDR2: GTSNPN, SVGIG (reference sequence). The CDR3 loop is CAWSSQMASHRNRELFF. CDR3 nucleotide sequence: TGTGCCTGGAGTTCCCAAATGGCTAGCCACCGGAACCGGGAGCTGTTTTTT.

The genes are TRBV7-6 and TRBJ2-5; TRBD2 matches 7 bases. The J segment lost 5 bases and the V segment lost 8 bases, leaving 8 bases of the junction unmatched. The CDR3 runs 13 residues. CDR1 and CDR2 from the germline V gene are SGHVS and FNYEAQ. The CDR3 loop is CASGEAGRETQYF. The DNA of the CDR3 is TGTGCCAGCGGTGAAGCGGGGAGGGAGACCCAGTACTTC. The complete variable domain, with remaining parts taken from reference TRBV7-6 and TRBJ2-5, reads GAGVSQSPRYKVTKRGQDVALRCDPISGHVSLYWYRQALGQGPEFLTYFNYEAQQDKSGLPNDRFSAERPEGSISTLTIQRTEQRDSAMYRCASGEAGRETQYFGPGTRLLVL.

The V and J genes are TRBV11-2 and TRBJ2-1, with 7 bases that match TRBD1. The CDR3 is made up of 15 amino acids. CDR1 is SGHAT and CDR2 is FQNNGV in the germline V gene. Trimming cost V 5 bases and J 8 bases; bases outside gene matches: 12. The CDR3 nucleotides read TGTGCCAGCAGCCTAGGACAGGTGGGCAACGATGAGCAGTTCTTC. Amino acids: CASSLGQVGNDEQFF.

The rearrangement uses TRBV28 and TRBJ1-1; weak D call: TRBD1 (5 bases). The CDR3 consists of 14 residues. The V end was cut by 3 bases, the J end by 0 bases, with 8 bases between. Germline V gene sequence: CDR1 MDHEN, CDR2 SYDVKM. The CDR3: CASSLTEMNTEAFF. CDR3 nucleotides: TGTGCCAGCAGTTTGACAGAGATGAACACTGAAGCTTTCTTT.

This clone has only a few counts. This chain joins TRBV19 and TRBJ2-3; the D is unclear. Deletions cut 5 bases from V and 2 bases from J, with 2 bases between. From germline, CDR1 is LNHDA and CDR2 SQIVND (reference sequence). This CDR3 is 11 amino acids long. CDR3 sequence reads: CASSYTDTQYF. As DNA, the CDR3 is TGTGCCAGTAGTTACACAGATACGCAGTATTTT.

This clone was picked up one time. The J gene is TRBJ2-3, the V gene TRBV5-6, with D unresolved. Germline values: CDR1 SGHDT, CDR2 YYEEEE. This CDR3 is 13 amino acids long. Trimming shortened V by 0 bases and J by 2 bases, and 4 bases separated the two germline ends. The CDR3 loop is CASSLAVTDTQYF. The CDR3 nucleotides read TGTGCCAGCAGCTTGGCTGTCACAGATACGCAGTATTTT. Variable domain in full (rest from reference TRBV5-6 and TRBJ2-3): DAGVTQSPTHLIKTRGQQVTLRCSPKSGHDTVSWYQQALGQGPQFIFQYYEEEERQRGNFPDRFSGHQFPNYSSELNVNALLLGDSALYLCASSLAVTDTQYFGPGTRLTVL.

The chain uses TRBV18 and TRBJ1-1; the D gene is possibly TRBD1 (6 bases). CDR3 length equals 15 residues. CDR1 and CDR2 from the germline V gene are KGHSH and LQKENI. V lost 6 bases and J 4 bases, leaving 18 bases between the germline ends. The CDR3 coding sequence is TGTGCCAGCTCGCCCACTCAGGGGCGTGGCACTGAAGCTTTCTTT. Translation gives CASSPTQGRGTEAFF.

The chain links TRBV6-5 to TRBJ2-5; TRBD1 might be the D (6 bases). Trimming took 6 bases from V and 5 from J, leaving 13 bases between them. This CDR3 region has 13 residues. CDR1 is MNHEY and CDR2 is SVGAGI in the germline V gene. The CDR3 reads CASRRWQGETQYF. The CDR3, as DNA: TGTGCCAGCAGACGTTGGCAGGGGGAGACCCAGTACTTC.

The chain employs TRBV7-8 and TRBJ1-3, with TRBD1 as a possible D gene (6 bases). CDR3 length equals 15 residues. The V end lost 4 bases, the J end lost 4 bases, and 14 bases lay between the germline ends. Germline V gene sequence: CDR1 SGHVS, CDR2 FQNEAQ. DNA for the CDR3: TGTGCCAGCAGCTACCTAGCAGGGGTCGGAAACACCATATATTTT. Its protein is CASSYLAGVGNTIYF.

This clone was observed a single time. The chain carries TRBV19 and TRBJ1-5; D remains unclear. Trimming left V 3 bases short and J 4 bases short, with 7 bases between. In germline, CDR1 is LNHDA, CDR2 SQIVND (reference sequence). The CDR3 sequence is 13 residues long. CDR3 residues: CASSIRDNQPQHF. The CDR3 nucleotides are TGTGCCAGTAGTATCCGGGATAATCAGCCCCAGCATTTT.